The 9 T cell receptor beta chains in this list originate from one sample, sequenced in a study of T cell repertoires in ileal Crohn's disease. Indicated time point: proximal margin of the surgical specimen (macroscopically non-inflamed). Method: immunoSEQ multiplex PCR; TCRdb's copy keeps in-frame clones and lacks some. The repertoire holds about 4,000 clones, with around 70% as singletons. Sequenced material: ileal tissue. These receptors all stem from an adult with Crohn's disease.

V is TRBV5-1 and J is TRBJ1-2; D gene unclear. Deletions cut 0 bases from V and 6 bases from J, with 6 bases between. The germline CDR1 and CDR2 sequences are SGHRS and YFSETQ. The CDR3 is 12 residues long. The CDR3 sequence is CASSLDGNGYTF. As DNA, the CDR3 is TGCGCCAGCAGCTTGGACGGAAATGGCTACACCTTC. Full variable domain (rest looked up from reference TRBV5-1 and TRBJ1-2): KAGVTQTPRYLIKTRGQQVTLSCSPISGHRSVSWYQQTPGQGLQFLFEYFSETQRNKGNFPGRFSGRQFSNSRSEMNVSTLELGDSALYLCASSLDGNGYTFGSGTRLTVV.

This chain links TRBV5-1 with TRBJ2-3; 12 nucleotides align to TRBD2. Losses at the gene ends were 4 bases for V and 6 bases for J; bases not matched to a gene: 9. The CDR3 length is 16 residues. Germline lookup yields CDR1 SGHRS and CDR2 YFSETQ. The CDR3: CASSPMGTSGSDTQYF. DNA of the CDR3: TGCGCCAGCAGCCCTATGGGGACTAGCGGGTCGGATACGCAGTATTTT.

The chain has TRBV2 and TRBJ2-4; 10 bases are a match to TRBD1. V shed 6 bases, J shed 1 base, and the junction held 6 bases outside the gene matches. Germline V lookup: CDR1 SNHLY, CDR2 FYNNEI. The CDR3 has 16 amino acids. CDR3 sequence reads: CASSPGQGGAKNIQYF. CDR3 DNA: TGTGCCAGCAGCCCCGGACAGGGGGGGGCCAAAAACATTCAGTACTTC.

The chain carries TRBV7-9 and TRBJ1-6; the D is unclear. Germline-derived CDR1 and CDR2 are SEHNR and FQNEAQ (reference sequence). The V gene lost 1 base and the J gene lost 5 bases, with 9 bases spanning the gap. The CDR3 covers 15 residues. The chain's CDR3 is CASSLGAVNNSPLHF. The CDR3, as DNA: TGTGCCAGCAGCTTAGGGGCGGTTAATAATTCACCCCTCCACTTT.

The chain couples TRBV12-5 to TRBJ1-2, with D uncertain. Germline V gene sequence: CDR1 LGHNT, CDR2 FRNRAP. V was clipped by 4 bases and J by 0 bases, with 9 bases between them. CDR3 length equals 14 residues. The CDR3 nucleotides are TGTGCTAGTGGTTCCTCCGGTTCTAACTATGGCTACACCTTC. The encoded protein is CASGSSGSNYGYTF.

The V gene is TRBV5-4, the J gene TRBJ2-7; weak D call: TRBD2 (6 bases). The germline CDR1 and CDR2 sequences are SGHNT and YYREEE (reference sequence). This CDR3 is built from 14 residues. Trimming removed 4 bases at V and 2 bases at J, with 13 bases between. The CDR3 bases are TGTGCCAGCAGCCATCCGGGAGCTACCTACGAGCAGTACTTC. It codes for CASSHPGATYEQYF.

The chain is built from TRBV6-1 and TRBJ1-1; D remains ambiguous. There are 14 residues in the CDR3. Germline CDR1 is MNHNS and CDR2 is SASEGT. Trimming left V 6 bases short and J 5 bases short, with 16 bases between. The CDR3 bases are TGTGCCAGCAGGATTCGCACGGAGCGGACTGAAGCTTTCTTT. This gives the protein CASRIRTERTEAFF.

V usage is TRBV19 and J usage is TRBJ1-2; D is perhaps TRBD1 (6 bases). This CDR3 spans 15 amino acids. Germline V gives CDR1 LNHDA, CDR2 SQIVND (reference sequence). V shed 3 bases and J shed 6 bases, with 17 bases lying between them. The CDR3 DNA is TGTGCCAGTAGTATCCCATTAGGGGGGCGAGATGGCTACACCTTC. This encodes CASSIPLGGRDGYTF. Looking up the rest from reference TRBV19 and TRBJ1-2 gives the full variable domain: DGGITQSPKYLFRKEGQNVTLSCEQNLNHDAMYWYRQDPGQGLRLIYYSQIVNDFQKGDIAEGYSVSREKKESFPLTVTSAQKNPTAFYLCASSIPLGGRDGYTFGSGTRLTVV.

The rearrangement uses TRBV7-3 and TRBJ2-1, with 7 nucleotides matching TRBD2. V lost 2 bases, J lost 6 bases, and 7 bases stayed unmatched. The CDR3 is made up of 15 amino acids. Germline values: CDR1 SGHTA, CDR2 FQGTGA. The CDR3 sequence is CASSLGPPGGNEQFF. The CDR3 coding sequence is TGTGCCAGCAGCTTAGGTCCACCGGGGGGCAATGAGCAGTTCTTC. Combining the CDR3 with reference TRBV7-3 and TRBJ2-1 gives the whole variable domain GAGVSQTPSNKVTEKGKYVELRCDPISGHTALYWYRQSLGQGPEFLIYFQGTGAADDSGLPNDRFFAVRPEGSVSTLKIQRTERGDSAVYLCASSLGPPGGNEQFFGPGTRLTVL.